This T cell receptor beta chain was identified during a study of cytomegalovirus exposure and HLA in healthy donors. As to this clone: Its antigen is unidentified.

60 Vbeta and 13 Jbeta primers were used in PCR. Profiling relied on immunoSEQ multiplex PCR, and the TCRdb table lists in-frame clones only, not all of them. The data contain some 170,000 clones, about four fifths of them singletons. Regarding the study as a whole: Three of the chains that were CMV-associated were confirmed in vitro to be specific for CMV antigens.

This CDR3 region has 16 residues. V trimming: 6 bases; J trimming: 4 bases; junction bases outside the gene matches: 11. The V gene's germline CDR1 is SNHLY and CDR2 FYNNEI. The chain has TRBV2 and TRBJ2-1; 8 bases fit TRBD2. The sequenced material came from PBMCs. The TCR was taken from a male donor in good health and CMV-seronegative. The CDR3 DNA sequence: TGTGCCAGCAGGACCCCTACCGGGAGGGCTTACAATGAGCAGTTCTTC. Its protein is CASRTPTGRAYNEQFF.